This T cell receptor (beta chain) was found in a study of OX40 agonist ivuxolimab in advanced cancers. Study in general: Hepatocellular carcinoma, melanoma, renal cell or head and neck cancer occurred in dose-escalation patients. Study-level findings and limits: The CD4+ and CD8+ T cells in the blood had expanded clonally by week 6 at 0.1 to 3.0 mg/kg.

The CDR3 is 15 amino acids. Germline V lookup: CDR1 WNHNN, CDR2 SYGVQD (reference sequence). V shed 11 bases and J 7 bases; nucleotides not matched to a gene: 14. Autoimmune disease history or systemic immunosuppression barred patients. As to this clone: As yet, its antigen is unknown.

Method: immunoSEQ multiplex PCR; TCRdb's copy keeps in-frame clones and lacks some. Among 95,000 to 150,000 clones listed, roughly 95% were seen once. V is TRBV10-1 and J is TRBJ1-2; 12 bases are a match to TRBD1. Sequencing used CD4+ or CD8+ T cells sorted from blood, obtained in a trial of the OX40 agonist ivuxolimab. This sequence was found in an adult with an advanced solid tumor such as melanoma, head and neck, liver or kidney cancer. This CDR3 reads CAPPAGTGGESGYTF. CDR3 coding DNA: TGCGCCCCCCCGGCGGGGACAGGGGGCGAGAGTGGCTACACCTTC.